The 32 T cell receptor beta chains listed next were all sequenced from one sample in a study of CD8 T cells in Susac syndrome. RNA in amounts of about 0.5 to 1 ug was reverse transcribed with random hexamers. TCRdb re-derived calls from the immunoSEQ multiplex PCR reads in MiXCR, one entry per CDR3 protein. The table has roughly 140,000 distinct CDR3 sequences, just under 97% seen once. The sequenced sample consisted of CD8+ T cells from PBMCs. These receptors were collected from a human donor with multiple sclerosis.

The genes are TRBV2 and TRBJ2-3, with a weak D call TRBD2 (5 bases). Germline V gene data show CDR1 as SNHLY and CDR2 as FYNNEI. V lost 0 bases, J lost 4 bases, and 8 bases lay in between. This CDR3 comprises 14 residues. The DNA of the CDR3 is TGTGCCAGCAGTGAAGCACGGGATGCAGATACGCAGTATTTT. This sequence encodes CASSEARDADTQYF.

The gene calls are TRBV20-1 and TRBJ1-4, with D unresolved. In germline, CDR1 is DFQATT, CDR2 SNEGSKA (reference sequence). This CDR3 has 14 residues. V gave up 0 bases and J gave up 2 bases, with 7 bases separating them. The CDR3 sequence is CSAREPGTNEKLFF. Written as DNA, the CDR3 is TGCAGTGCTAGAGAGCCGGGTACTAATGAAAAACTGTTTTTT.

The chain uses TRBV7-9 and TRBJ2-7; the D gene could be TRBD1 or TRBD2 (7 bases each). Looked up from germline, CDR1 is SEHNR and CDR2 is FQNEAQ (reference sequence). CDR3 length: 15 amino acids. V was trimmed by 1 base and J by 3 bases, leaving 13 bases between them. CDR3 DNA sequence: TGTGCCAGCAGCTTAGGCAGGGGGGGGAACTACGAGCAGTACGTC. Translating it yields CASSLGRGGNYEQYV.

CDR3 sequence reads: CSAPSTQRPYDRIYGYTF. The DNA of the CDR3 is TGCAGTGCTCCTTCTACACAGCGGCCCTACGATCGGATCTATGGCTACACCTTC. The rearrangement links TRBV20-1 to TRBJ1-2; D not resolved. V was cut by 5 bases and J by 4 bases, with 29 bases left in between. Germline V gene lookup returns CDR1 DFQATT and CDR2 SNEGSKA (reference sequence). The CDR3 is 18 amino acids.

V usage is TRBV12-3 or TRBV12-4 and J usage is TRBJ1-1; D is undetermined. The CDR3 consists of 13 residues. The V end was cut by 7 bases, the J end by 2 bases, with 11 bases between. CDR3 sequence reads: CASNRPPNTEAFF. The CDR3 region has the DNA TGTGCCAGCAACCGACCCCCAAACACTGAAGCTTTCTTT.

This chain links TRBV14 with TRBJ2-1, with TRBD2 matching 9 bases. The germline CDR1 and CDR2 sequences are SGHDN and FVKESK. The ends lost 4 bases at V and 10 bases at J; junction bases unmatched: 11. This CDR3 contains 15 residues. CDR3 protein: CASSLLGGGAGEQFF. Here the CDR3 DNA reads TGTGCCAGCAGCCTTTTGGGCGGGGGGGCCGGAGAGCAGTTCTTC.

This sequence joins TRBV12-3 or TRBV12-4 and TRBJ2-2; D is possibly TRBD2 (6 bases). V was clipped by 6 bases and J by 7 bases, with 15 bases between them. The CDR3 has 14 amino acids. CDR3 region: CASSRTEGDGELFF. The CDR3 coding sequence is TGTGCCAGCAGCCGCACGGAGGGCGACGGGGAGCTGTTTTTT.

The chain couples TRBV6-4 to TRBJ2-3, with 9 bases matching TRBD1. The CDR3 has 15 residues. Losses at the gene ends were 0 bases for V and 2 bases for J; bases not matched to a gene: 0. Germline V lookup: CDR1 MRHNA, CDR2 SNTAGT. The CDR3 DNA follows: TGTGCCAGCAGTGACTCACAGGGGGCCACAGATACGCAGTATTTT. It translates to CASSDSQGATDTQYF.

The sample holds one count of this clonotype. The chain links TRBV20-1 to TRBJ2-1; tentative D call: TRBD2 (7 bases). The CDR3 loop spans 12 amino acids. Per germline, CDR1 DFQATT and CDR2 SNEGSKA (reference sequence). Trimming left V 8 bases short and J 8 bases short, with 16 bases between. The CDR3 is CSPSTGGHEQFF. In nucleotides, the CDR3 is TGCAGTCCAAGCACGGGGGGCCATGAGCAGTTCTTC.

This chain connects TRBV3-1 to TRBJ2-3; D gene uncertain. Germline V gene data show CDR1 as LGHDT and CDR2 as YNNKEL (reference sequence). Trimming pared 0 bases from V and 0 bases from J, leaving 13 bases between. The CDR3 runs 17 residues. The chain's CDR3 is CASSQEGRWSSTDTQYF. The CDR3, as DNA: TGTGCCAGCAGCCAAGAAGGCCGTTGGTCTAGCACAGATACGCAGTATTTT.

V and J are TRBV7-9 and TRBJ1-2; the match to TRBD1 covers 7 bases. CDR3 length: 12 amino acids. Germline V lookup: CDR1 SEHNR, CDR2 FQNEAQ (reference sequence). V dropped 5 bases and J dropped 8; count of bases not matched to a gene: 5. In nucleotides, the CDR3 is TGTGCCAGCAGCGAGGGACAGCCGGGCTACACCTTC. Translated: CASSEGQPGYTF.

The gene calls are TRBV12-3 or TRBV12-4 and TRBJ1-6, with D maybe TRBD1 (6 bases). This CDR3 is built from 13 residues. Trimming cost V 3 bases and J 14 bases, with 14 bases left between them. The DNA for the CDR3 is TGTGCCAGCAGTTTCGACAGGCCTGTTACCCTCCACTTT. Translating gives CASSFDRPVTLHF.

This chain links TRBV29-1 with TRBJ1-1; tentative D call: TRBD1 (5 bases). Germline CDR1 and CDR2: SQVTM and ANQGSEA. This CDR3 is 13 amino acids long. The V end lost 6 bases, the J end lost 1 base, and 12 bases lay between the germline ends. This CDR3 reads CSVERDGNTEAFF. For the CDR3, the DNA is TGCAGCGTGGAGAGGGACGGGAACACTGAAGCTTTCTTT. Based on the CDR3 plus reference TRBV29-1 and TRBJ1-1, the full variable domain is SAVISQKPSRDICQRGTSLTIQCQVDSQVTMMFWYRQQPGQSLTLIATANQGSEATYESGFVIDKFPISRPNLTFSTLTVSNMSPEDSSIYLCSVERDGNTEAFFGQGTRLTVV.

The V gene is TRBV5-1, the J gene TRBJ2-7; 9 bases map to TRBD1. The CDR3 runs 15 residues. CDR1 is SGHRS, CDR2 YFSETQ, per germline. V trimming: 2 bases; J trimming: 2 bases; junction bases outside the gene matches: 5. In DNA, the CDR3 is TGCGCCAGCAGCTTTACCCGGACAGGGGCCTACGAGCAGTACTTC. Translation: CASSFTRTGAYEQYF.

V usage is TRBV6-1 and J usage is TRBJ1-2; 7 bases map to TRBD1. J was trimmed by 8 bases and V by 2 bases; bases with no gene match: 17. Germline-derived CDR1 and CDR2 are MNHNS and SASEGT. The CDR3 contains 17 residues. In nucleotides, the CDR3 is TGTGCCAGCAGTGAAAATAGTGGACAGGCGCTTTTGTCCGGCTACACCTTC. It translates to CASSENSGQALLSGYTF.

This clonotype came up once. V usage is TRBV7-8 and J usage is TRBJ2-7; either TRBD1 or TRBD2 may fit D (5 bases each). Per the germline V gene, CDR1 is SGHVS and CDR2 is FQNEAQ. The CDR3 is made up of 16 amino acids. V dropped 5 bases and J dropped 5 bases, with 22 bases sitting between them. The CDR3 coding sequence is TGTGCCAGCAGCCCGATCCGGGACCCTGGGGTCCACGAGCAGTACGTC. This encodes CASSPIRDPGVHEQYV.

The rearrangement uses TRBV19 and TRBJ1-5, with D unresolved. Germline V gene data show CDR1 as LNHDA and CDR2 as SQIVND (reference sequence). The CDR3 consists of 14 residues. The ends were cut back, 5 bases at V and 4 bases at J, with 12 bases in the middle. CDR3 in amino acids: CASSVRAFNQPQHF. The CDR3 DNA sequence: TGTGCCAGTAGTGTCCGGGCCTTTAATCAGCCCCAGCATTTT.

The chain is built from TRBV29-1 and TRBJ1-2; the D is unclear. The CDR3 loop spans 11 amino acids. Trimming stripped 5 bases from V and 0 bases from J, with 4 bases between. CDR1 is SQVTM, CDR2 ANQGSEA, per germline. CDR3 DNA: TGCAGCGTTAGGACTAACTATGGCTACACCTTC. Encoded protein: CSVRTNYGYTF.

The V call is TRBV20-1, the J call TRBJ2-7, with 7 nucleotides matching TRBD1. Germline values: CDR1 DFQATT, CDR2 SNEGSKA (reference sequence). The CDR3 length is 12 residues. V shed 5 bases, J shed 5 bases, and the junction held 6 bases outside the gene matches. CDR3 loop: CSAAGTENEQYV. CDR3 sequence (DNA): TGCAGTGCTGCCGGGACAGAAAACGAGCAGTACGTC.

The rearrangement uses TRBV29-1 and TRBJ2-7; 9 bases are a match to TRBD1. V lost 6 bases to trimming and J lost 0 bases; unmatched junction nucleotides: 9. This CDR3 contains 15 residues. Germline CDR1 is SQVTM and CDR2 is ANQGSEA. The CDR3 region has the DNA TGCAGCGTGGTCACAGGGGGCGAATACTCCTACGAGCAGTACGTC. Translated: CSVVTGGEYSYEQYV.

This clonotype was seen once. This chain links TRBV9 with TRBJ2-1; D is unresolved. Trimming removed 0 bases from V and 0 bases from J, with 10 bases in between. CDR1 is SGDLS and CDR2 is YYNGEE in the germline V gene. CDR3 length: 16 amino acids. The CDR3 DNA follows: TGTGCCAGCAGCGTAGTCGGCGGCAGCTCCTACAATGAGCAGTTCTTC. Translated, it gives CASSVVGGSSYNEQFF.

This rearrangement joins TRBV7-8 to TRBJ1-2; 10 bases match TRBD1. V was clipped by 5 bases and J by 4 bases; unmatched bases: 7. Germline V gives CDR1 SGHVS, CDR2 FQNEAQ. CDR3 length equals 15 residues. The CDR3 loop is CASSPGTGDFYGYTF. Here the CDR3 DNA reads TGTGCCAGCAGCCCAGGGACAGGGGATTTCTATGGCTACACCTTC. Drawing the rest from reference TRBV7-8 and TRBJ1-2, the complete variable domain is GAGVSQSPRYKVAKRGQDVALRCDPISGHVSLFWYQQALGQGPEFLTYFQNEAQLDKSGLPSDRFFAERPEGSVSTLKIQRTQQEDSAVYLCASSPGTGDFYGYTFGSGTRLTVV.

The chain combines TRBV29-1 with TRBJ1-1; D remains ambiguous. The CDR3 length is 11 residues. Trimming stripped 7 bases from V and 5 bases from J, with 11 bases between. Germline V lookup: CDR1 SQVTM, CDR2 ANQGSEA. The CDR3 region has the DNA TGCAGCGCGGATGGGAGTACTGAAGCTTTCTTT. As protein: CSADGSTEAFF. Together with reference TRBV29-1 and TRBJ1-1, the CDR3 gives the full variable domain: SAVISQKPSRDICQRGTSLTIQCQVDSQVTMMFWYRQQPGQSLTLIATANQGSEATYESGFVIDKFPISRPNLTFSTLTVSNMSPEDSSIYLCSADGSTEAFFGQGTRLTVV.

V is TRBV6-5 and J is TRBJ2-2; D not certain. Trimming shortened V by 1 base and J by 7 bases, and 7 bases separated the two germline ends. The germline V gene has CDR1 MNHEY and CDR2 SVGAGI. The CDR3 totals 13 residues. Here the CDR3 reads CASSYFDGGELFF. DNA of the CDR3: TGTGCCAGCAGTTACTTTGATGGCGGGGAGCTGTTTTTT.

The chain links TRBV30 to TRBJ1-1; D is unclear. V lost 4 bases and J 5 bases, leaving 8 bases between the germline ends. The CDR3 contains 11 residues. CDR1 is GTSNPN, CDR2 SVGIG, per germline (reference sequence). The DNA of the CDR3 is TGTGCCTGGAAGTCGTGGACTGAAGCTTTCTTT. Encoded protein: CAWKSWTEAFF.

V usage is TRBV4-2 and J usage is TRBJ2-7; D gene uncertain. V lost 1 base and J lost 2, with 12 bases in between. In germline, CDR1 is LGHNA, CDR2 YNFKEQ. This CDR3 region has 15 residues. CDR3 region: CASSQGDSGPYEQYF. In DNA form, the CDR3 reads TGTGCCAGCAGCCAAGGCGATTCGGGCCCCTACGAGCAGTACTTC.

The chain links TRBV2 to TRBJ2-7, with D possibly TRBD2 on 7 matching bases. Trimming shortened V by 2 bases and J by 2 bases, and 16 bases separated the two germline ends. The CDR3 runs to 16 residues. Germline V lookup: CDR1 SNHLY, CDR2 FYNNEI. DNA of the CDR3: TGTGCCAGCAGTGAAAGAGGGGGGGCAAGGACCTACGAGCAGTACTTC. Translation: CASSERGGARTYEQYF.

The chain is built from TRBV20-1 and TRBJ1-2; D is possibly TRBD1 (6 bases). Germline-derived CDR1 and CDR2 are DFQATT and SNEGSKA (reference sequence). This CDR3 comprises 15 residues. Deletions cut 0 bases from V and 2 bases from J, with 13 bases between. Here the CDR3 DNA reads TGCAGTGCTAGAGATCGGCAGGGGAAGAACTATGGCTACACCTTC. Protein product: CSARDRQGKNYGYTF.

CDR3 sequence: CASRAYRDSNQPQHF. The DNA for the CDR3 is TGTGCCAGCAGAGCCTACAGGGACAGCAATCAGCCCCAGCATTTT. V and J are TRBV27 and TRBJ1-5, with D tentatively TRBD1 (6 bases). This CDR3 is built from 15 residues. V lost 6 bases, J lost 1 base, and 13 bases lay in between. Germline V lookup: CDR1 MNHEY, CDR2 SMNVEV (reference sequence).

The chain couples TRBV7-3 to TRBJ2-1, with 10 bases identical to TRBD2. The CDR3 runs to 16 residues. CDR1 is SGHTA and CDR2 is FQGTGA in the germline V gene. Unmatched junction bases numbered 5, after V lost 3 bases and J lost 3 bases. CDR3 protein: CASSFRGLADYNEQFF. CDR3 sequence (DNA): TGTGCCAGCAGCTTCCGTGGACTAGCGGACTACAATGAGCAGTTCTTC.

V gene TRBV25-1 combines with J gene TRBJ1-1, with unresolved D. Trimming took off 1 base at V and 0 bases at J, with 9 bases between the two ends. The CDR3 runs 15 residues. CDR1 and CDR2 (germline): MGHDK, SYGVNS. This CDR3 is CASSESKFLNTEAFF. Here the CDR3 DNA reads TGTGCCAGCAGTGAATCTAAATTTTTGAACACTGAAGCTTTCTTT.

This clonotype was recorded once. The J gene is TRBJ1-4, the V gene TRBV2; D is unresolved. The CDR3 consists of 10 residues. Germline assignment: CDR1 SNHLY and CDR2 FYNNEI. The germline V and J ends were trimmed by 10 bases and 8 bases, with 8 bases remaining between them. For the CDR3, the DNA is TGTGCCATCGCCAGAGAAAAACTGTTTTTT. Its protein product is CAIAREKLFF.